Listed here are 9 T cell receptor beta chains from one sample, sequenced in a study of Ad26.COV2.S vaccination and SARS-CoV-2 variants (dated by TCRdb to the early 2020s). Library construction relied on the immunoSEQ multiplex PCR assay. TCRdb carries this immuneACCESS record with in-frame sequences only. Its versions omit some clonotypes, under half of them owing to an unresolved V gene in the studies checked, with the rest unexplained. Recorded for this sample are fewer than 600,000 clones; roughly nine tenths of them occurred a single time. The ten largest clones represent more than 1.5% of the sample. Taken with the paper, the label for treatment or condition translates to: around 19 received Ad26.COV2.S at low or high dose, single or two shots; about 5 received placebo; per-sample allocation not given. Repertoires of vaccine and placebo recipients were sequenced from samples taken on day 63 after the first injection.

The specimen comprised peripheral blood, sampled in a trial of Ad26.COV2.S vaccine versus placebo. These receptors were obtained from a person between 18 and 59 years old who received the Ad26.COV2.S COVID-19 vaccine or a placebo.

The chain uses TRBV18 and TRBJ2-3; D ambiguous. Trimming removed 2 bases from V and 6 bases from J, with 9 bases in between. Germline V gene sequence: CDR1 KGHSH, CDR2 LQKENI. This CDR3 has 13 residues. This CDR3 is CASSPYTADTQYF. The DNA for the CDR3 is TGTGCCAGCTCACCATATACAGCGGATACGCAGTATTTT.

CDR3 coding DNA: TGTGCCAGCAGTCCAACAGGGGCAAACGAGCAGTACTTC. Translation: CASSPTGANEQYF. The chain recombines TRBV27 with TRBJ2-7; 7 bases are shared with TRBD1. After removal of 5 bases from V and 5 bases from J, the junction contained 6 bases not matched to a gene. The germline V gene encodes CDR1 MNHEY and CDR2 SMNVEV (reference sequence). The CDR3 spans 13 residues.

This clone was seen only a few times. The V call is TRBV7-9, the J call TRBJ1-6, with D hard to call. Trimming took 5 bases from V and 7 from J, leaving 12 bases between them. Germline loops: CDR1 SEHNR, CDR2 FQNEAQ (reference sequence). The CDR3 spans 14 residues. CDR3 in amino acids: CASSLEGGNSPLHF. CDR3 nucleotide sequence: TGTGCCAGCAGCCTAGAGGGCGGGAATTCACCCCTCCACTTT.

CDR3 bases: TGTGCCAGCAGCGTGGGGGGGCTAGAGACCCAGTACTTC. Translation gives CASSVGGLETQYF. The chain carries TRBV7-9 and TRBJ2-5; a possible D gene is TRBD2 (7 bases). V shed 5 bases and J shed 4 bases, with 11 bases lying between them. Germline V CDR1 and CDR2: SEHNR, FQNEAQ (reference sequence). The CDR3 is made up of 13 amino acids.

In its sample, this clone was seen a few times. The rearrangement links TRBV23-1 to TRBJ1-2; no clear D. TRBV23-1 is given ORF status, its function remaining uncertain. CDR3 length: 15 amino acids. V shed 0 bases and J shed 9 bases, with 17 bases lying between them. In DNA, the CDR3 is TGCGCCAGCAGTCAATCTAAGGAAAACAATAGGTGCTACACCTTC. Its translation: CASSQSKENNRCYTF.

This sequence joins TRBV27 and TRBJ1-2, with 12 positions matching TRBD1. J was trimmed by 8 bases and V by 3 bases; bases with no gene match: 7. The CDR3 spans 15 residues. Germline V lookup: CDR1 MNHEY, CDR2 SMNVEV (reference sequence). The DNA of the CDR3 is TGTGCCAGCAGTTTCCGGGACAGGGGGCGGGAGGGCTACACCTTC. Its protein is CASSFRDRGREGYTF.

This chain links TRBV6-5 with TRBJ1-2; the D gene is possibly TRBD1 (5 bases). V shed 3 bases and J shed 4 bases, with 12 bases lying between them. CDR1 and CDR2 from the germline V gene are MNHEY and SVGAGI. This CDR3 is built from 14 residues. CDR3 nucleotides: TGTGCCAGCAGTTATGCGGACAACCGCTATGGCTACACCTTC. It translates to CASSYADNRYGYTF.

This rearrangement joins TRBV1 to TRBJ2-1; the listed D gene, TRBD1, was not tested against the DNA. TRBV1 is classified as a pseudogene. CDR3 size: 17 residues. The CDR3 coding sequence is TGCACCAGCAGCCAAGGCTACCAGATTGGGGCTAACAATGAGCAGTTCTTC. It encodes CTSSQGYQIGANNEQFF.

The J gene is TRBJ1-2, the V gene TRBV30, with D uncertain. CDR1 is GTSNPN and CDR2 is SVGIG in the germline V gene (reference sequence). Trimming removed 2 bases from V and 8 bases from J, with 12 bases in between. The CDR3 has 12 residues. This CDR3 is CAWSMGREGYTF. Written as DNA, the CDR3 is TGTGCCTGGAGTATGGGAAGGGAGGGCTACACCTTC. The whole variable domain, filled in from reference TRBV30 and TRBJ1-2, reads SQTIHQWPATLVQPVGSPLSLECTVEGTSNPNLYWYRQAAGRGLQLLFYSVGIGQISSEVPQNLSASRPQDRQFILSSKKLLLSDSGFYLCAWSMGREGYTFGSGTRLTVV.